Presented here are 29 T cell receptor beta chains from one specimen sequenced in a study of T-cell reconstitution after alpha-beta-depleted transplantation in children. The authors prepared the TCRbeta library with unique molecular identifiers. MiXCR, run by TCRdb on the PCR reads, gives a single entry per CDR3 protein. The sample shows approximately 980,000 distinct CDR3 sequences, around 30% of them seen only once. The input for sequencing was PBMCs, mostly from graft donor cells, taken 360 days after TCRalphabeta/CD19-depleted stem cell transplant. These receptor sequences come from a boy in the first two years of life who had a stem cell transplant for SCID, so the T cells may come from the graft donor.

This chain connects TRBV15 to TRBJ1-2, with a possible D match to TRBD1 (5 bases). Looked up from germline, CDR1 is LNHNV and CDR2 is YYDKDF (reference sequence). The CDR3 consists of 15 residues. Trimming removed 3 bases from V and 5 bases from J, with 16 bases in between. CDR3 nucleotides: TGTGCCACCAGCAGGATGCAGGGTTTAGGGTATGGCTACACCTTC. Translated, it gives CATSRMQGLGYGYTF.

CDR3 coding DNA: TGCGCCAGCAGCCAAGGGGTCGAGGGGCGATACGAGCAGTACTTC. Protein: CASSQGVEGRYEQYF. The chain employs TRBV4-1 and TRBJ2-7, with D tentatively TRBD1 or TRBD2 (5 bases each). V was clipped by 1 base and J by 4 bases, with 14 bases between them. From germline, CDR1 is MGHRA and CDR2 YSYEKL. The CDR3 consists of 15 residues.

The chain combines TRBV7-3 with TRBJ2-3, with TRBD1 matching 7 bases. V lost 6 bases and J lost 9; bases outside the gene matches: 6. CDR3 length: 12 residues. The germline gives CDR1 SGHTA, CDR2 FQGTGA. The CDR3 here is CASRGDSQTQYF. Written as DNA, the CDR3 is TGTGCCAGCAGGGGGGACAGCCAAACGCAGTATTTT. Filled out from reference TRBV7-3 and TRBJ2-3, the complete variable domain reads GAGVSQTPSNKVTEKGKYVELRCDPISGHTALYWYRQSLGQGPEFLIYFQGTGAADDSGLPNDRFFAVRPEGSVSTLKIQRTERGDSAVYLCASRGDSQTQYFGPGTRLTVL.

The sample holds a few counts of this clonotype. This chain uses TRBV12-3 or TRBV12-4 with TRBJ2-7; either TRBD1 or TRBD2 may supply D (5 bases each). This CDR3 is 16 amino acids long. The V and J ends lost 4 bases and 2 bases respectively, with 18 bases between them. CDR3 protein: CASSSGIGTAAYEQYF. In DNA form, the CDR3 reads TGTGCCAGCAGTTCGGGCATCGGGACGGCCGCCTACGAGCAGTACTTC.

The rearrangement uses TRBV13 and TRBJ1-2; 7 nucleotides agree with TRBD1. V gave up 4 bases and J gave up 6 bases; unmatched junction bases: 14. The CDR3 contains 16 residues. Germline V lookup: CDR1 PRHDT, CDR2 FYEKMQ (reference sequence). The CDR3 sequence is CASSSNLWTGGDGYTF. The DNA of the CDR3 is TGTGCCAGCAGCTCAAACCTCTGGACAGGTGGCGATGGCTACACCTTC.

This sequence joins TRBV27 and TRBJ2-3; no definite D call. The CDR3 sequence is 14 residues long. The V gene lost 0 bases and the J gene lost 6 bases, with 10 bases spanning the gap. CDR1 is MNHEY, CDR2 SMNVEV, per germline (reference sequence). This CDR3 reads CASSLSVVGDTQYF. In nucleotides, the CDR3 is TGTGCCAGCAGTTTATCGGTAGTGGGGGATACGCAGTATTTT.

Written as DNA, the CDR3 is TGCAGTGCTAGAGACATAGGGGGCCGAAACACCATATATTTT. It translates to CSARDIGGRNTIYF. The chain is built from TRBV20-1 and TRBJ1-3; 7 bases agree with TRBD1. The CDR3 is made up of 14 amino acids. Germline CDR1 reads DFQATT; CDR2 reads SNEGSKA (reference sequence). V lost 0 bases and J lost 5; bases outside the gene matches: 4.

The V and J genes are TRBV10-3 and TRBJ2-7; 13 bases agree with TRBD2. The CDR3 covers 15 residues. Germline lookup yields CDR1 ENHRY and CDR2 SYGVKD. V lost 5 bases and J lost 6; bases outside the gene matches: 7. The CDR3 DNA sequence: TGTGCCATCAGTCCCTGGACTAGCGGGGGAGGCGAGCAGTACTTC. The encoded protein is CAISPWTSGGGEQYF.

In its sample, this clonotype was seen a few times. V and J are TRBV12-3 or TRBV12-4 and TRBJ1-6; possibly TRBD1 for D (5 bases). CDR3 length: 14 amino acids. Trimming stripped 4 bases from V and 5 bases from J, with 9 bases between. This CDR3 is CASSSGTDNSPLHF. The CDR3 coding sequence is TGTGCCAGCAGTTCCGGGACGGATAATTCACCCCTCCACTTT.

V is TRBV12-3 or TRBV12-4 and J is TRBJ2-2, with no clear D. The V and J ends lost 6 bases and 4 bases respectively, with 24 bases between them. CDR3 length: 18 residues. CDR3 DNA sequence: TGTGCCAGCAGACCTTTCTTATTCCAAGAGCGAGGCACCGGGGAGCTGTTTTTT. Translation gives CASRPFLFQERGTGELFF.

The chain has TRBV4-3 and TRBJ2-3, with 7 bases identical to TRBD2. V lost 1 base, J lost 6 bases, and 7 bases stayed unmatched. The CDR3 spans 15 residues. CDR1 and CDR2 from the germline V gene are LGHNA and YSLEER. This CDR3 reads CASSQVAGAGDTQYF. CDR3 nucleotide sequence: TGCGCCAGCAGCCAAGTGGCGGGAGCGGGGGATACGCAGTATTTT.

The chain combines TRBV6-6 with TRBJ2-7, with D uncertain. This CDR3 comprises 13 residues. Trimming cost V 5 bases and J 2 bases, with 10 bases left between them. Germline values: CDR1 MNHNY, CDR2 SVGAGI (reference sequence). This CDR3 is CASSQRNAYEQYF. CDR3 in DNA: TGTGCCAGCAGTCAACGTAACGCCTACGAGCAGTACTTC.

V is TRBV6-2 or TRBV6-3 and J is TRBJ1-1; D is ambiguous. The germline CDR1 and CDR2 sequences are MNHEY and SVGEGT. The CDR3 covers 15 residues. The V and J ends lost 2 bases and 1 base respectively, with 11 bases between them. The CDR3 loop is CASSYGDVGNTEAFF. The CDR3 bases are TGTGCCAGCAGTTACGGAGACGTAGGGAACACTGAAGCTTTCTTT.

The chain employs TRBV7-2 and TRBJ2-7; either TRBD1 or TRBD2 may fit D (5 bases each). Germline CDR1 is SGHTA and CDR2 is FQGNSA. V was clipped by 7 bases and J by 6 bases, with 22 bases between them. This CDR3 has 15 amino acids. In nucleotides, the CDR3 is TGTGCCAGCACCCCCGGGGCAACGCTAAACTCCGAGCAGTACTTC. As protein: CASTPGATLNSEQYF.

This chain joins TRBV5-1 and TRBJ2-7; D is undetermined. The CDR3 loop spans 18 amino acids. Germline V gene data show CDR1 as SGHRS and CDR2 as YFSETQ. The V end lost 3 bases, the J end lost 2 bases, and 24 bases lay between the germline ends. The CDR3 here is CASSSTPPTAFNPYEQYF. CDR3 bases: TGCGCCAGCAGCTCGACCCCCCCCACAGCTTTTAATCCCTACGAGCAGTACTTC.

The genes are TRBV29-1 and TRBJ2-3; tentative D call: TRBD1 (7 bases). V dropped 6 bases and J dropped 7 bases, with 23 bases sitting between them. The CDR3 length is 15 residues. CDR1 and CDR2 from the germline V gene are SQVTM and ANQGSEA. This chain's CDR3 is CSVGRAGGFLNTQYF. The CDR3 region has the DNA TGCAGCGTCGGCCGTGCAGGGGGGTTCCTGAATACGCAGTATTTT.

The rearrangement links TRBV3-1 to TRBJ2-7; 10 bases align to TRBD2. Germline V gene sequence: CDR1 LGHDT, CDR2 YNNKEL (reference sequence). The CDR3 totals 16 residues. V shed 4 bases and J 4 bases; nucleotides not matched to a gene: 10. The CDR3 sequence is CASSRRAAGGLYEQYF. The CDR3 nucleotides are TGTGCCAGCAGCCGACGGGCAGCGGGGGGGCTTTACGAGCAGTACTTC.

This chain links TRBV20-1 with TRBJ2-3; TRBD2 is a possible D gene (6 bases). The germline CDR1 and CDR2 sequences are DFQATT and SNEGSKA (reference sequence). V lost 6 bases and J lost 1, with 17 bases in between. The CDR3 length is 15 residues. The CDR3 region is CSAPNGGTRTDTQYF. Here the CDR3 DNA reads TGCAGTGCCCCAAACGGGGGAACCCGCACAGATACGCAGTATTTT.

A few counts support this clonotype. In nucleotides, the CDR3 is TGCAGTGCTGGGGGGCTGATCAACACCGGGGAGCTGTTTTTT. Translated: CSAGGLINTGELFF. This chain connects TRBV20-1 to TRBJ2-2; possibly TRBD1 or TRBD2 for D (6 bases each). CDR1 is DFQATT, CDR2 SNEGSKA, per germline (reference sequence). The CDR3 covers 14 residues. Trimming pared 5 bases from V and 2 bases from J, leaving 12 bases between.

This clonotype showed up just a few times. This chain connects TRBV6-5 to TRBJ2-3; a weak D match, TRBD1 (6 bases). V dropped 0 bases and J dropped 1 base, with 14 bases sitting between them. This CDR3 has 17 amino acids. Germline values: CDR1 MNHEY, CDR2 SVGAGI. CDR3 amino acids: CASSYSQGLAGTDTQYF. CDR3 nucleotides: TGTGCCAGCAGTTACTCCCAGGGGCTAGCCGGCACAGATACGCAGTATTTT.

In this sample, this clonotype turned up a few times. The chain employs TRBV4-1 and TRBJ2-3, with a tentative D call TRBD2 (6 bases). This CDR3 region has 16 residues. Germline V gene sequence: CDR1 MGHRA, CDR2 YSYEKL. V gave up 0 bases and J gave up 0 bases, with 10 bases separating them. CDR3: CASSQDGGRSTDTQYF. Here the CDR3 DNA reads TGCGCCAGCAGCCAAGATGGAGGGAGAAGCACAGATACGCAGTATTTT.

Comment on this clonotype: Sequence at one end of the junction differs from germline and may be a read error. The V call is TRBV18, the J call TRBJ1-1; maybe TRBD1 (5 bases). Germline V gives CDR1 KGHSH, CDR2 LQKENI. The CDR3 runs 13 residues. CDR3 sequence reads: CASSRIQDTGGVF. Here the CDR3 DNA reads TGTGCCAGCTCACGTATACAGGATACTGGGGGTGTCTTT.

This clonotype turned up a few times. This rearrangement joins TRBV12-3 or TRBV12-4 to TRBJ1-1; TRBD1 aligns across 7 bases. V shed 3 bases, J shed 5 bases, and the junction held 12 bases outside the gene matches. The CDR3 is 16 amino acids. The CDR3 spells CASSLNGRQGGTEAFF. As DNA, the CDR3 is TGTGCCAGCAGTTTGAATGGGCGACAGGGTGGAACTGAAGCTTTCTTT.

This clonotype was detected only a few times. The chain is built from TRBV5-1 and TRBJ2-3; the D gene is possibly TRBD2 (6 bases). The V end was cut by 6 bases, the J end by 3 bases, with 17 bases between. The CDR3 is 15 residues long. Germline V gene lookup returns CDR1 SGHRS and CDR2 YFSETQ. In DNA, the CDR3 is TGCGCCAGCACCAAAGAGACTAGAGCAACAGATACGCAGTATTTT. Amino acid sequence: CASTKETRATDTQYF. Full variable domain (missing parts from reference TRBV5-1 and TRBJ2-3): KAGVTQTPRYLIKTRGQQVTLSCSPISGHRSVSWYQQTPGQGLQFLFEYFSETQRNKGNFPGRFSGRQFSNSRSEMNVSTLELGDSALYLCASTKETRATDTQYFGPGTRLTVL.

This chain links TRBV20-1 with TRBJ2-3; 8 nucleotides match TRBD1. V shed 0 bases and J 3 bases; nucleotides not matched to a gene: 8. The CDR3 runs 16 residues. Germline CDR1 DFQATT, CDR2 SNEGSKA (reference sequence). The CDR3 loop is CSARDWTGSKTDTQYF. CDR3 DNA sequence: TGCAGTGCTAGAGACTGGACAGGGAGTAAGACAGATACGCAGTATTTT.

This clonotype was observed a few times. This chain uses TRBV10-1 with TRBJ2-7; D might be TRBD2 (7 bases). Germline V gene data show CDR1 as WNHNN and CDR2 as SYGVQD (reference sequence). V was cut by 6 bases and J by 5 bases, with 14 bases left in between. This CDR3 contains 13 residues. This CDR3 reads CASSRGARDEQYF. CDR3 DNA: TGCGCCAGCAGCCGGGGGGCGAGAGACGAGCAGTACTTC.

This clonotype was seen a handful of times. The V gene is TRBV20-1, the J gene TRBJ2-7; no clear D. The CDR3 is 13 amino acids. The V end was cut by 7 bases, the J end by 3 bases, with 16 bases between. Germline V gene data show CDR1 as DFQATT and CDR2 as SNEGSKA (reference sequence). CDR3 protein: CSVFSGTHYEQYF. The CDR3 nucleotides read TGCAGTGTTTTCTCGGGCACCCACTACGAGCAGTACTTC.

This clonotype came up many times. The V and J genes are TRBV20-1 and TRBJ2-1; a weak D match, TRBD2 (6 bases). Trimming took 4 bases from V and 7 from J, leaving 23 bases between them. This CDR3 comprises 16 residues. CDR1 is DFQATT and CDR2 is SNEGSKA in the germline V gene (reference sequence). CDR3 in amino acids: CSAINPTGPEGNEQFF. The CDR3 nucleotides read TGCAGTGCTATAAACCCGACGGGCCCGGAGGGGAATGAGCAGTTCTTC.

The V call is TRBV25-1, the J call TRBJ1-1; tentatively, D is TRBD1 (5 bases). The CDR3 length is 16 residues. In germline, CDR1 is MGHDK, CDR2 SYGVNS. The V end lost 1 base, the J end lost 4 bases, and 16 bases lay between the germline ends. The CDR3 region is CASSESFGASGTEAFF. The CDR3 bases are TGTGCCAGCAGTGAATCGTTTGGGGCAAGTGGCACTGAAGCTTTCTTT. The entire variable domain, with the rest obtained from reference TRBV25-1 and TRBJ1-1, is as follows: EADIYQTPRYLVIGTGKKITLECSQTMGHDKMYWYQQDPGMELHLIHYSYGVNSTEKGDLSSESTVSRIRTEHFPLTLESARPSHTSQYLCASSESFGASGTEAFFGQGTRLTVV.